The next 15 T cell receptor beta chains were all read from a single sample in a study of cytotoxic CD8 clonotypes in ibrutinib-treated CLL. The table came from immunoSEQ multiplex PCR; TCRdb's copy has only in-frame clones and leaves some out. Of about 24,000 clones listed, 65% to 80% were seen once; the top ten hold about half. The sample in question was PBMCs, obtained after 12 months of ibrutinib treatment. These receptors were collected from a human donor with chronic lymphocytic leukemia.

The chain employs TRBV13 and TRBJ2-7, with 8 nucleotides matching TRBD1. Germline V gives CDR1 PRHDT, CDR2 FYEKMQ (reference sequence). Losses at the gene ends were 1 base for V and 6 bases for J; bases not matched to a gene: 11. The length of the CDR3 is 16 residues. The chain's CDR3 is CASSLEGDRSVPEQYF. The CDR3 DNA follows: TGTGCCAGCAGCTTAGAAGGGGACAGGTCCGTGCCCGAGCAGTACTTC.

This clone was detected only a few times. The J gene is TRBJ1-4, the V gene TRBV7-9; TRBD1 agrees at 9 bases. Germline V gene data show CDR1 as SEHNR and CDR2 as FQNEAQ (reference sequence). The CDR3 consists of 14 residues. V trimming: 6 bases; J trimming: 6 bases; junction bases outside the gene matches: 5. In DNA, the CDR3 is TGTGCCAGCAGGCAGGGACAGGGTTATGAAAAACTGTTTTTT. Encoded protein: CASRQGQGYEKLFF.

The chain couples TRBV6-1 to TRBJ1-6; D perhaps matches TRBD1 (5 bases). Trimming took 3 bases from V and 7 from J, leaving 16 bases between them. This CDR3 contains 16 residues. CDR1 is MNHNS, CDR2 SASEGT, per germline. CDR3: CASSERDQIGNSPLHF. The CDR3 nucleotides are TGTGCCAGCAGTGAGAGGGACCAAATAGGGAATTCACCCCTCCACTTT.

The sample holds one count of this clone. The chain is built from TRBV28 and TRBJ2-7, with D tentatively TRBD2 (5 bases). From germline, CDR1 is MDHEN and CDR2 SYDVKM. V lost 7 bases, J lost 2 bases, and 6 bases lay in between. This CDR3 has 11 residues. CDR3 region: CASMGAYEQYF. The CDR3 DNA sequence: TGTGCCAGCATGGGAGCCTACGAGCAGTACTTC.

The gene calls are TRBV5-4 and TRBJ2-5, with 8 bases aligning to TRBD2. The CDR3 loop spans 17 amino acids. Losses at the gene ends were 4 bases for V and 5 bases for J; bases not matched to a gene: 16. Germline lookup yields CDR1 SGHNT and CDR2 YYREEE (reference sequence). The CDR3 DNA is TGTGCCAGCAGCGCGATAGCGGGGACTCTATCGGGGGAGACCCAGTACTTC. Residues: CASSAIAGTLSGETQYF.

V gene TRBV28 combines with J gene TRBJ2-5, with 9 positions matching TRBD2. In germline, CDR1 is MDHEN, CDR2 SYDVKM. This CDR3 is built from 14 residues. J gave up 3 bases and V 11 bases, and 10 bases lay outside the gene matches. Here the CDR3 reads CAVRGGPSEETQYF. The DNA for the CDR3 is TGTGCCGTGCGGGGGGGCCCCAGTGAAGAGACCCAGTACTTC.

This clone was recorded a few times. The chain joins TRBV15 to TRBJ1-6; D possibly corresponds to TRBD1 (6 bases). The germline CDR1 and CDR2 sequences are LNHNV and YYDKDF (reference sequence). V lost 4 bases, J lost 11 bases, and 9 bases lay in between. This CDR3 spans 12 amino acids. CDR3 residues: CATSIGQPPLHF. The CDR3 bases are TGTGCCACCAGCATAGGACAGCCACCCCTCCACTTT.

The chain couples TRBV7-2 to TRBJ1-5; D is ambiguous. V was trimmed by 0 bases and J by 3 bases, leaving 9 bases between them. The germline CDR1 and CDR2 sequences are SGHTA and FQGNSA. This CDR3 is 15 amino acids long. CDR3 sequence: CASSLAALSNQPQHF. DNA of the CDR3: TGTGCCAGCAGCTTAGCCGCTCTATCCAATCAGCCCCAGCATTTT.

The rearrangement joins TRBV7-3 to TRBJ2-7; D call uncertain. The germline gives CDR1 SGHTA, CDR2 FQGTGA. This CDR3 is 15 amino acids long. V was pared by 0 bases and J by 2 bases, with 11 bases between. The CDR3 nucleotides are TGTGCCAGCAGCTTAACCCCGAGTGGAGCCTACGAGCAGTACTTC. Protein: CASSLTPSGAYEQYF.

This clone was recorded only once. The rearrangement uses TRBV6-5 and TRBJ2-7; possibly TRBD1 or TRBD2 for D (5 bases each). Trimming shortened V by 2 bases and J by 2 bases, and 10 bases separated the two germline ends. CDR3 size: 14 residues. Germline values: CDR1 MNHEY, CDR2 SVGAGI. CDR3 nucleotide sequence: TGTGCCAGCAGTTACCAGGGACCCCCCTACGAGCAGTACTTC. It yields the protein CASSYQGPPYEQYF.

This clone was seen only once. The rearrangement joins TRBV9 to TRBJ1-1; TRBD1 is a possible D gene (5 bases). Trimming took 3 bases from V and 5 from J, leaving 14 bases between them. Germline lookup yields CDR1 SGDLS and CDR2 YYNGEE. This CDR3 spans 14 amino acids. The CDR3 sequence is CASSADQGGTEAFF. The DNA of the CDR3 is TGTGCCAGCAGCGCAGACCAGGGAGGGACTGAAGCTTTCTTT. Based on the CDR3 plus reference TRBV9 and TRBJ1-1, the full variable domain is DSGVTQTPKHLITATGQRVTLRCSPRSGDLSVYWYQQSLDQGLQFLIQYYNGEERAKGNILERFSAQQFPDLHSELNLSSLELGDSALYFCASSADQGGTEAFFGQGTRLTVV.

The chain has TRBV5-8 and TRBJ1-1; D ambiguous. The CDR3 has 11 amino acids. The germline V and J ends were trimmed by 5 bases and 7 bases, with 9 bases remaining between them. From germline, CDR1 is SGHTS and CDR2 YDEGEE. This chain's CDR3 is CASSEADEAFF. Here the CDR3 DNA reads TGTGCCAGCAGTGAAGCCGATGAAGCTTTCTTT.

The chain joins TRBV9 to TRBJ2-4, with D possibly TRBD1 on 5 matching bases. Germline V CDR1 and CDR2: SGDLS, YYNGEE. Trimming removed 0 bases at V and 3 bases at J, with 13 bases between. This CDR3 has 16 residues. CDR3 nucleotide sequence: TGTGCCAGCAGCGTAGGTCAGGGATCTGGCAAAAACATTCAGTACTTC. Amino acids: CASSVGQGSGKNIQYF.

The chain employs TRBV2 and TRBJ2-1; no reliable D call. V was shortened by 4 bases and J by 3 bases, with 13 bases between the two germline ends. Germline V gives CDR1 SNHLY, CDR2 FYNNEI. The CDR3 has 15 amino acids. The CDR3 region is CASSAWASIYNEQFF. The CDR3 nucleotides read TGTGCCAGCAGTGCGTGGGCATCGATCTACAATGAGCAGTTCTTC. The whole variable domain, filled in from reference TRBV2 and TRBJ2-1, reads EPEVTQTPSHQVTQMGQEVILRCVPISNHLYFYWYRQILGQKVEFLVSFYNNEISEKSEIFDDQFSVERPDGSNFTLKIRSTKLEDSAMYFCASSAWASIYNEQFFGPGTRLTVL.

V and J are TRBV6-4 and TRBJ1-2; the match to TRBD1 covers 7 bases. Trimming at V came to 5 bases and at J to 1 base, leaving 4 bases not matched to a gene. Germline lookup yields CDR1 MRHNA and CDR2 SNTAGT. This CDR3 region has 14 residues. DNA for the CDR3: TGTGCCAGCAGTTCAGGGGGGCTTAACTATGGCTACACCTTC. Residues: CASSSGGLNYGYTF.